The source of this T cell receptor (beta chain) is a study of cytomegalovirus exposure and HLA in healthy donors. Study details: Drawn from HLA-typed donors, some 80 million unique TCRs were held in an early data release.

Study-level findings and limits: Indistinguishability led to the exclusion of some V segments, TRBV6-2 and TRBV6-3 included. In all likelihood, a cluster of highly shared sequence variants was a sequencing artifact.

In regard to this clone: Its antigen remains unidentified.

Germline assignment: CDR1 SNHLY and CDR2 FYNNEI. The CDR3 totals 15 residues. V was cut by 5 bases and J by 7 bases, with 18 bases left in between. The PCR employed 60 Vbeta primers together with 13 Jbeta primers. Data came from immunoSEQ multiplex PCR; TCRdb stores just in-frame clones and leaves some out. This table has 120,000 or so clones, over 70% appearing once. The sample was PBMCs. V gene TRBV2 combines with J gene TRBJ1-5; D is perhaps TRBD1 (5 bases). The receptor was derived from a man between 18 and 29 years old in good health and CMV-seropositive. CDR3 in DNA: TGTGCCAGCAGTATTTTGTCTGGGGGGAACCAGCCCCAGCATTTT. As protein: CASSILSGGNQPQHF.